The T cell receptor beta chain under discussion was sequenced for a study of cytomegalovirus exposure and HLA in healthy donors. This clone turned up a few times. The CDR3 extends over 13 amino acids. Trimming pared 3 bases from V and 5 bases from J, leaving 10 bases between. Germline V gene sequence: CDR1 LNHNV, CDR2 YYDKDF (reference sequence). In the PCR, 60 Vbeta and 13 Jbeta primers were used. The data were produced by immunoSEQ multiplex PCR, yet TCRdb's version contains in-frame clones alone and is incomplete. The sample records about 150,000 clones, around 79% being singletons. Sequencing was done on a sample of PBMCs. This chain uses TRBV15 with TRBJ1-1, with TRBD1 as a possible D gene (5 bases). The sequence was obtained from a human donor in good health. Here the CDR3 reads CATSSGGGTEAFF. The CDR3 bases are TGTGCCACCAGCAGTGGGGGGGGTACTGAAGCTTTCTTT.